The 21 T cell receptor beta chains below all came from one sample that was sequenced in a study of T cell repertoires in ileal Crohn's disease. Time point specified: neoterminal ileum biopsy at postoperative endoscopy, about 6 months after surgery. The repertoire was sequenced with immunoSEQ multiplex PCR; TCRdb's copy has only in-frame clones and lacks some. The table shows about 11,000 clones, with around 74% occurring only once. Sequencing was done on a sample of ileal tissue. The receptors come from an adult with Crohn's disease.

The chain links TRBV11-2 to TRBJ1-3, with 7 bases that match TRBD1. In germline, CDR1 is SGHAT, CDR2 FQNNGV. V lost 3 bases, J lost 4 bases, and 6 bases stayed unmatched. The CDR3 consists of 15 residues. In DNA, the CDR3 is TGTGCCAGCAGCTTGAGGGGACAGAGCGGAAACACCATATATTTT. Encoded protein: CASSLRGQSGNTIYF. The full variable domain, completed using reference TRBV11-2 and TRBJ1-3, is EAGVAQSPRYKIIEKRQSVAFWCNPISGHATLYWYQQILGQGPKLLIQFQNNGVVDDSQLPKDRFSAERLKGVDSTLKIQPAKLEDSAVYLCASSLRGQSGNTIYFGEGSWLTVV.

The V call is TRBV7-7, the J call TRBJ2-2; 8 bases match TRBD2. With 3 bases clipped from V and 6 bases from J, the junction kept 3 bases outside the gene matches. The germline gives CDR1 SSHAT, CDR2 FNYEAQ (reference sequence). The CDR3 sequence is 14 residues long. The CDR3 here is CASSFGGAAGELFF. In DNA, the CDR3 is TGTGCCAGCAGCTTCGGGGGGGCGGCCGGGGAGCTGTTTTTT.

The CDR3 spells CASSPSRTSGYNEQFF. For the CDR3, the DNA is TGTGCCAGCAGCCCCTCCAGGACTAGCGGTTACAATGAGCAGTTCTTC. The chain employs TRBV5-4 and TRBJ2-1, with 10 bases identical to TRBD2. Germline V lookup: CDR1 SGHNT, CDR2 YYREEE (reference sequence). The CDR3 runs 16 residues. J was trimmed by 4 bases and V by 4 bases; bases with no gene match: 8.

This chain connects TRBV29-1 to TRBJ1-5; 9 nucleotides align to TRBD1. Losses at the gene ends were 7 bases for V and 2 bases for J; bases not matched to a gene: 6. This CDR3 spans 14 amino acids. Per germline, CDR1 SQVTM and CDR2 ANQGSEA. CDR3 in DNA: TGCAGCGCCGTACAGGGGGCAGGCAATCAGCCCCAGCATTTT. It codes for CSAVQGAGNQPQHF.

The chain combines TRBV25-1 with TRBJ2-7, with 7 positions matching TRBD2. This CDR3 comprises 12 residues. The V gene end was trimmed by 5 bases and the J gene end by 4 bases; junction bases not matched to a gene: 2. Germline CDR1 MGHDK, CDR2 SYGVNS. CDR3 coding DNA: TGTGCCAGCAGTTCCGGGAGGTACGAGCAGTACTTC. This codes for CASSSGRYEQYF.

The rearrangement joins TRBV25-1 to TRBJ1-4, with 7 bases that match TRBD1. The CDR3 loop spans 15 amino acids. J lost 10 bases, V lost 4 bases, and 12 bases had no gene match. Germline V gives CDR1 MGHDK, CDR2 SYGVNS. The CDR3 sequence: CASSADRVQVGKLFF. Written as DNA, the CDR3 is TGTGCCAGCAGTGCTGACAGGGTGCAGGTGGGAAAACTGTTTTTT. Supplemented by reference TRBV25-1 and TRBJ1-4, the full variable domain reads EADIYQTPRYLVIGTGKKITLECSQTMGHDKMYWYQQDPGMELHLIHYSYGVNSTEKGDLSSESTVSRIRTEHFPLTLESARPSHTSQYLCASSADRVQVGKLFFGSGTQLSVL.

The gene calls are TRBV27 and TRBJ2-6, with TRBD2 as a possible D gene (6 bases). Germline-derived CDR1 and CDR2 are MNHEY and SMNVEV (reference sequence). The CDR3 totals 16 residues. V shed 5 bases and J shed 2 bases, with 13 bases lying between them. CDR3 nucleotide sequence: TGTGCCAGCAGTCGACCGGGACTCACTGGGGCCAACGTCCTGACTTTC. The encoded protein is CASSRPGLTGANVLTF.

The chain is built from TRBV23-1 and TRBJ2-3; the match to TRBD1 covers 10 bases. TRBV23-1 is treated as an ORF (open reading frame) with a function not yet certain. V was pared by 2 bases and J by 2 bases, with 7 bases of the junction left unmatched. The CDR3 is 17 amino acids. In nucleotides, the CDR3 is TGCGCCAGCAGTCAAACTGGGACAGGGGAGAACACAGATACGCAGTATTTT. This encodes CASSQTGTGENTDTQYF.

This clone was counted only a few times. CDR3 region: CASSPKTGSFSGNTIYF. The CDR3, as DNA: TGTGCCAGCTCACCAAAGACAGGGAGTTTCTCTGGAAACACCATATATTTT. V usage is TRBV18 and J usage is TRBJ1-3; 7 positions agree with TRBD1. CDR3 length: 17 residues. Germline CDR1 reads KGHSH; CDR2 reads LQKENI. V shed 2 bases, J shed 0 bases, and the junction held 7 bases outside the gene matches.

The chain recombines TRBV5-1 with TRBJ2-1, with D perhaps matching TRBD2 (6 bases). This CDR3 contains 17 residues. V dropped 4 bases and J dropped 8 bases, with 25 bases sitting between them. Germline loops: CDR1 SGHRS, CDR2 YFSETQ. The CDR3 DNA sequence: TGCGCCAGCAGCCCGTTCCAGCCGGGACTTACAAACGATGAGCAGTTCTTC. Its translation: CASSPFQPGLTNDEQFF.

The CDR3 DNA follows: TGCAGCGCTGGACAGGGATCCTCTGGAAACACCATATATTTT. Protein sequence: CSAGQGSSGNTIYF. The V gene is TRBV29-1, the J gene TRBJ1-3; 8 positions agree with TRBD1. V shed 7 bases, J shed 0 bases, and the junction held 5 bases outside the gene matches. Germline CDR1 is SQVTM and CDR2 is ANQGSEA. There are 14 residues in the CDR3.

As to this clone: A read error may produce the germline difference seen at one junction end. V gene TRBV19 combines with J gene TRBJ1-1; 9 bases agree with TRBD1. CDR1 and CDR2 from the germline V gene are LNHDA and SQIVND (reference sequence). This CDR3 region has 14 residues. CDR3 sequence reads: CASSPRQGGTEASF. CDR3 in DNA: TGTGCCAGTAGTCCGCGACAGGGGGGGACTGAAGCTTCCTTT.

The CDR3 sequence: CASSGTGGPNIQYF. The CDR3 DNA sequence: TGTGCCAGCAGTGGGACAGGGGGCCCAAACATTCAGTACTTC. This chain uses TRBV2 with TRBJ2-4; TRBD1 aligns across 11 bases. V shed 4 bases, J shed 6 bases, and the junction held 2 bases outside the gene matches. Germline V gives CDR1 SNHLY, CDR2 FYNNEI. This CDR3 has 14 residues. The complete variable domain, with remaining parts taken from reference TRBV2 and TRBJ2-4, reads EPEVTQTPSHQVTQMGQEVILRCVPISNHLYFYWYRQILGQKVEFLVSFYNNEISEKSEIFDDQFSVERPDGSNFTLKIRSTKLEDSAMYFCASSGTGGPNIQYFGAGTRLSVL.

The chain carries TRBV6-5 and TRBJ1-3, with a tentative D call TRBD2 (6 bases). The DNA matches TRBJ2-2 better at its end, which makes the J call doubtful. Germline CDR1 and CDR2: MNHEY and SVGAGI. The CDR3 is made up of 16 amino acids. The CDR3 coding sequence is TGTGCCAGCAGTTACTCGGGGGGAATCAACACCGGGGAGCTGTTTTTT. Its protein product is CASSYSGGINTGELFF.

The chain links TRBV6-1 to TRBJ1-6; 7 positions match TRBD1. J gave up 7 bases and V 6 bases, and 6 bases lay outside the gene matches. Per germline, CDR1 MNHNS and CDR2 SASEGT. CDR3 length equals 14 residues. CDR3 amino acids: CASRPGQYNSPLHF. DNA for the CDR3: TGTGCCAGCAGGCCGGGACAGTACAATTCACCCCTCCACTTT.

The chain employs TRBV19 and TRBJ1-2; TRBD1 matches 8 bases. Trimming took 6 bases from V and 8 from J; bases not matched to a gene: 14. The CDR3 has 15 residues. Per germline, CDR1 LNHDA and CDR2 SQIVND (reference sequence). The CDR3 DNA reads TGTGCCAGTAGCGGCAGACAGGGGATATTCTGGGGCTACACCTTC. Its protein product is CASSGRQGIFWGYTF.

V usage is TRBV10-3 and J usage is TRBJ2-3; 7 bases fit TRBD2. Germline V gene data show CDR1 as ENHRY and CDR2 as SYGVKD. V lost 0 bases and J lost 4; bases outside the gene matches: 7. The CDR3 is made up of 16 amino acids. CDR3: CAISESWAGDSDTQYF. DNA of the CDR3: TGTGCCATCAGTGAGTCATGGGCGGGGGACTCAGATACGCAGTATTTT.

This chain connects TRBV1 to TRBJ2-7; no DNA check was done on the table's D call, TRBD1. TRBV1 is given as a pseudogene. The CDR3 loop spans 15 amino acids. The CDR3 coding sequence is TGCACCAGCAGCCAAGTGGGGCAGAGCTCCTACGAGCAGTACTTC. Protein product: CTSSQVGQSSYEQYF.

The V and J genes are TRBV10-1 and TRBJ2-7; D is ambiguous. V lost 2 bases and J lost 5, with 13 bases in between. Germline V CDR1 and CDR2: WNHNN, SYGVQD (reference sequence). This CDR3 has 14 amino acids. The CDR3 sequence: CASSEGHPRNEQYF. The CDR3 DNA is TGCGCCAGCAGTGAGGGGCATCCGCGCAACGAGCAGTACTTC.

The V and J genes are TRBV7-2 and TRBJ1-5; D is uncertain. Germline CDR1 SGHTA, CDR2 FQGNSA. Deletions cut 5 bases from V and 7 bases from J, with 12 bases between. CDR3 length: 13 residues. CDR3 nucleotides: TGTGCCAGCAGCGGAGGTGTGAGCCAGCCCCAGCATTTT. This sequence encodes CASSGGVSQPQHF.

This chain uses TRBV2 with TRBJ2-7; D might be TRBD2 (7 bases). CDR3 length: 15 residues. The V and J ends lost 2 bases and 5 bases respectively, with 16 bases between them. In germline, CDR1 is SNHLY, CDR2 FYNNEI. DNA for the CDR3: TGTGCCAGCAGTGAAAGGTGGGGGGGCACCAACGAGCAGTACTTC. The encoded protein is CASSERWGGTNEQYF.